This T cell receptor beta chain was identified during a study of blood T cell repertoires in COVID-19. Turning to the study itself: The United States, Italy and Spain supplied acute and convalescent COVID-19 samples. PBMCs, B-cell-depleted T cells, or T cells were the source of the cDNA or gDNA that made up the material.

Under the authors' procedure: Amplifying reference gene primers gave estimates of nucleated cell counts. Some clones are missing from TCRdb's copy, which holds only in-frame ones; the method was immunoSEQ multiplex PCR. The V and J calls and clone size were taken over from that table, and D and trimming were inferred from the DNA. The profile covers around 150,000 clones, with more than 75% appearing a single time and about a tenth taken by the ten largest. This CDR3 spans 16 amino acids. CDR1 LNHDA and CDR2 SQIVND come from the germline V gene (reference sequence). Trimming removed 2 bases from V and 4 bases from J; junction bases left unmatched: 7.

Sequenced material: peripheral blood. This receptor was obtained from a man between 60 and 70 years old who had recovered from COVID-19. The rearrangement joins TRBV19 to TRBJ1-3; 8 nucleotides match TRBD1. The CDR3 spells CASSIPGQGEGNTIYF. The CDR3 region has the DNA TGTGCCAGTAGTATACCCGGACAGGGCGAAGGAAACACCATATATTTT.